One sample yielded the 19 T cell receptor beta chains listed below, sequenced in a study of metastatic and nonmetastatic thyroid tumors (dated by TCRdb to about 2020). No patient had received any treatment before thyroid surgery. Receptor amplification or capture employed PCR. This sample was sequenced with an Illumina HiSeq 4000. TCRdb took the public reads, trimmed them with fastp at Q25, ran MiXCR for clone calling and kept in-frame beta chains. In this sample the table shows tens of thousands of clones, approximately 13% of which occur a single time. The top ten clonotypes cover around 9.5% of the sample. The sequenced sample consisted of blood. The receptors stem from a female donor with papillary thyroid cancer or a benign thyroid nodule (not recorded which). Some clones in this sample may be carry-over from other donors' samples.

In its sample, this clone was seen many times. The rearrangement joins TRBV2 to TRBJ2-2; D is uncertain. There are 15 residues in the CDR3. Between the trimmed V and J ends, which lost 4 bases and 0 bases, there was a span of 9 bases. The V gene's germline CDR1 is SNHLY and CDR2 FYNNEI. The CDR3: CASSGQPTNTGELFF. For the CDR3, the DNA is TGTGCCAGCAGTGGTCAACCCACGAACACCGGGGAGCTGTTTTTT.

This clone was seen repeatedly, ten times or more. This chain links TRBV24-1 with TRBJ2-1; TRBD2 is a possible D gene (6 bases). CDR1 is KGHDR and CDR2 is SFDVKD in the germline V gene. CDR3 length: 16 residues. The V gene lost 0 bases and the J gene lost 5 bases, with 13 bases spanning the gap. The CDR3: CATSDLGGGVDNEQFF. The CDR3 DNA is TGTGCCACCAGTGATTTGGGTGGCGGGGTGGACAATGAGCAGTTCTTC.

The sample holds many counts of this clone. This chain connects TRBV7-3 to TRBJ2-5; the D is unclear. CDR1 and CDR2 from the germline V gene are SGHTA and FQGTGA. This CDR3 spans 13 amino acids. Between the trimmed V and J ends, which lost 5 bases and 7 bases, there was a span of 14 bases. CDR3 sequence: CASSPYGPGTQYF. CDR3 in DNA: TGTGCCAGCAGCCCGTACGGCCCCGGGACCCAGTACTTC.

This clone has at least ten counts. The chain links TRBV24-1 to TRBJ2-5; TRBD1 matches at 8 bases. From germline, CDR1 is KGHDR and CDR2 SFDVKD. The CDR3 length is 14 residues. Unmatched junction bases numbered 1, after V lost 0 bases and J lost 5 bases. This CDR3 reads CATSDLQGAETQYF. In DNA form, the CDR3 reads TGTGCCACCAGTGATTTGCAGGGGGCGGAGACCCAGTACTTC.

Note on this clone: The sample carries other DNA sequences with the same CDR3. The rearrangement links TRBV7-8 to TRBJ2-7, with 7 bases identical to TRBD1. Trimming at V came to 5 bases and at J to 4 bases, leaving 8 bases not matched to a gene. Germline V gives CDR1 SGHVS, CDR2 FQNEAQ. The CDR3 is made up of 14 amino acids. CDR3 in DNA: TGTGCCAGCAGCGCCCGACAGGGTACTTACGAGCAGTACTTC. Translating it yields CASSARQGTYEQYF.

Remarks on this clone: A read error is possible here, since a much larger clone lies one base away. The chain combines TRBV30 with TRBJ1-2, with D hard to call. The CDR3 contains 14 residues. The ends were cut back, 0 bases at V and 3 bases at J, with 11 bases in the middle. Germline V lookup: CDR1 GTSNPN, CDR2 SVGIG (reference sequence). This chain's CDR3 is CAWSVGDIDYGYTF. The DNA of the CDR3 is TGTGCCTGGAGTGTCGGAGACATAGACTATGGCTACACCTTC.

Judged by abundance, this clone is medium-sized. The chain is built from TRBV28 and TRBJ2-7; D possibly corresponds to TRBD2 (5 bases). Looked up from germline, CDR1 is MDHEN and CDR2 is SYDVKM. The CDR3 has 14 residues. V gave up 5 bases and J gave up 2 bases, with 13 bases separating them. CDR3: CASSGGGPPYEQYF. As DNA, the CDR3 is TGTGCCAGCAGTGGTGGCGGGCCTCCCTACGAGCAGTACTTC.

The V and J genes are TRBV5-6 and TRBJ1-5; tentative D call: TRBD1 (5 bases). Germline V lookup: CDR1 SGHDT, CDR2 YYEEEE. V lost 4 bases and J 5 bases, leaving 16 bases between the germline ends. CDR3 length: 15 amino acids. The CDR3 is CASSLRSPGYQPQHF. The CDR3 region has the DNA TGTGCCAGCAGCCTCCGATCCCCAGGGTATCAGCCCCAGCATTTT.

This clone was counted only a few times. This may come from a read error, since a much larger clone is one base off. V and J are TRBV27 and TRBJ2-7, with a tentative D call TRBD1 (6 bases). The CDR3 has 15 residues. V was clipped by 7 bases and J by 3 bases, with 19 bases between them. CDR1 is MNHEY, CDR2 SMNVEV, per germline (reference sequence). The CDR3 loop is CASTPRAGVFYEQYF. DNA for the CDR3: TGTGCCAGCACCCCCCGGGCAGGGGTTTTCTACGAGCAGTACTTC.

By sample fraction, this clone is medium-sized. V is TRBV6-1 and J is TRBJ2-7; 8 nucleotides line up with TRBD2. The length of the CDR3 is 14 residues. CDR1 is MNHNS and CDR2 is SASEGT in the germline V gene. V shed 4 bases and J 6 bases; nucleotides not matched to a gene: 8. CDR3 sequence reads: CASSVREGRFEQYF. In nucleotides, the CDR3 is TGTGCCAGCAGTGTTCGGGAGGGGAGGTTCGAGCAGTACTTC.

This clone has a count of ten or more. The V and J genes are TRBV18 and TRBJ1-2, with D perhaps matching TRBD1 (5 bases). V lost 6 bases and J 4 bases, leaving 15 bases between the germline ends. There are 14 residues in the CDR3. Germline V gene data show CDR1 as KGHSH and CDR2 as LQKENI. CDR3 DNA sequence: TGTGCCAGCTCCCTCGCGGGGGAGGCCTATGGCTACACCTTC. Translating gives CASSLAGEAYGYTF.

This clone occurred many times. The genes are TRBV24-1 and TRBJ2-1; no clear D gene. Germline V CDR1 and CDR2: KGHDR, SFDVKD. The CDR3 length is 17 residues. V lost 4 bases and J lost 4, with 19 bases in between. CDR3 in DNA: TGTGCCACCAGTGAGGGTGTCGCGAATCTTAGGTACAATGAGCAGTTCTTC. Protein: CATSEGVANLRYNEQFF.

The rearrangement joins TRBV3-1 to TRBJ2-5; 8 bases are shared with TRBD1. Germline loops: CDR1 LGHDT, CDR2 YNNKEL (reference sequence). The length of the CDR3 is 14 residues. V lost 4 bases, J lost 5 bases, and 6 bases stayed unmatched. CDR3 coding DNA: TGTGCCAGCAGCCCTACAGGGGGTTTGGAGACCCAGTACTTC. Translating gives CASSPTGGLETQYF.

The chain joins TRBV12-3 or TRBV12-4 to TRBJ1-1; a weak D match, TRBD1 (6 bases). The V and J ends lost 6 bases and 7 bases respectively, with 21 bases between them. This CDR3 region has 15 residues. The CDR3 nucleotides read TGTGCCAGCAGCTCAACGGGACAAGCCCTCAATGAAGCTTTCTTT. It translates to CASSSTGQALNEAFF.

This clone was picked up many times. This rearrangement joins TRBV11-3 to TRBJ2-5; 8 nucleotides agree with TRBD2. The CDR3 is 16 amino acids. Germline trimming cut 1 base from V and 2 bases from J; bases unmatched to any gene: 6. Germline CDR1 reads SGHNT; CDR2 reads YENEEA. CDR3 region: CASSLGVAGNQETQYF. CDR3 bases: TGTGCCAGCAGCTTAGGGGTAGCGGGGAATCAAGAGACCCAGTACTTC.

The chain recombines TRBV2 with TRBJ1-1; no clear D. This CDR3 has 14 amino acids. Germline CDR1 is SNHLY and CDR2 is FYNNEI. V dropped 1 base and J dropped 1 base, with 7 bases sitting between them. The CDR3 DNA follows: TGTGCCAGCAGTGAAGTCTGGGCGAACACTGAAGCTTTCTTT. Translation: CASSEVWANTEAFF.

This clone was counted many times. V gene TRBV30 combines with J gene TRBJ2-2; the match to TRBD2 covers 8 bases. Unmatched junction bases numbered 1, after V lost 3 bases and J lost 1 base. The germline CDR1 and CDR2 sequences are GTSNPN and SVGIG (reference sequence). The length of the CDR3 is 14 residues. CDR3 loop: CAWRTSGNTGELFF. CDR3 DNA: TGTGCCTGGAGAACTAGCGGGAACACCGGGGAGCTGTTTTTT.

This clone was seen many times. The rearrangement uses TRBV28 and TRBJ1-2, with D perhaps TRBD1 (6 bases). The CDR3 spans 11 residues. The germline gives CDR1 MDHEN, CDR2 SYDVKM. The V end was cut by 8 bases, the J end by 4 bases, with 8 bases between. The CDR3 DNA sequence: TGTGCCAGCGCAGGGGCCTATGGCTACACCTTC. Translated, it gives CASAGAYGYTF.

This clone was seen at least ten times. The chain is built from TRBV9 and TRBJ2-2, with 11 bases fitting TRBD1. The J segment lost 6 bases and the V segment lost 4 bases, leaving 5 bases of the junction unmatched. Germline CDR1 and CDR2: SGDLS and YYNGEE. The CDR3 length is 15 residues. CDR3 in amino acids: CASSSGTGGSGELFF. The CDR3 bases are TGTGCCAGCAGCTCCGGGACAGGGGGTTCCGGGGAGCTGTTTTTT.